A single sample gave rise to the 8 T cell receptor delta chains below, sequenced in a study of γδ T cells in repeated Plasmodium falciparum infection. Bulk repertoires came from Vgamma9/Vdelta2+ or Vdelta2-negative gammadelta T cells flow-sorted from PBMC. TCRdb reanalysed the multiplex PCR reads with CATT. The data show 55,000 to 70,000 delta-chain clones, with around 1.7% seen just once and 14% to 15% held by the top ten. Specimen: gamma-delta T cells from blood. These receptors all stem from a pool of human donors (malaria-infected and uninfected, not separated).

Ten or more counts support this clone. TCRdb's protein, taken from a much larger clone, differs from this DNA's translation at residue 10, likely owing to a read error; the protein displayed comes from the DNA. CDR3 sequence reads: CALGERPLGADKLIF. The CDR3 nucleotides are TGTGCTCTTGGGGAACGACCACTGGGCGCCGATAAACTCATCTTT. The chain has TRDV1 and TRDJ1; possibly TRDD3 for D (6 bases). CDR1 and CDR2 from the germline V gene are TSWWSYY and QGS. The CDR3 runs 15 residues. The germline V and J ends were trimmed by 1 base and 3 bases, with 12 bases remaining between them.

There are many counts of this clone. A far larger clone is only one base removed, so a read error is likely. This same CDR3 is encoded by further DNA sequences in the sample. V gene TRDV2 combines with J gene TRDJ1; D unresolved. The germline V and J ends were trimmed by 2 bases and 2 bases, with 23 bases remaining between them. The germline gives CDR1 GEAIGNYY, CDR2 EKD. The CDR3 runs 18 residues. CDR3 bases: TGTGCCTGTGACATACTCGGCGGGGCCAAGGACAGAACCGATAAACTCATCTTT. Translation: CACDILGGAKDRTDKLIF.

This clone showed up just a few times. Since a far larger clone is one base different, this is likely a read error. Other DNA sequences of this sample code for an identical CDR3. The chain recombines TRDV1 with TRDJ1, with D perhaps being TRDD2 or TRDD3 (6 bases each). TCRdb offers no J gene call, so here the DNA was matched to germline to obtain one. The CDR3 is 19 amino acids. Trimming took off 3 bases at V and 0 bases at J, with 23 bases between the two ends. The germline V gene encodes CDR1 TSWWSYY and CDR2 QGS. CDR3 nucleotide sequence: TGTGCTCTTGGGGACGGGGATCCTACACCATGGGGGTACACCGATAAACTCATCTTT. It yields the protein CALGDGDPTPWGYTDKLIF.

A remark on this clone: This DNA translates differently at residue 19 from the TCRdb protein, which is that of a much larger clone; a read error is likely, and the protein shown is the DNA's own translation. Other DNA sequences from this sample encode an identical CDR3 as well. The CDR3 region is CAIGETGLPKRGGDPPINADKLIF. In DNA, the CDR3 is TGTGCTATTGGGGAAACGGGCCTTCCCAAACGTGGTGGGGATCCACCCATAAACGCCGATAAACTCATCTTT. V gene TRDV1 combines with J gene TRDJ1; D possibly matches TRDD2 or TRDD3 (6 bases each). This CDR3 is built from 24 residues. The V gene's germline CDR1 is TSWWSYY and CDR2 QGS.

This clone came up a few times. TCRdb lists the protein of a much larger clone for this DNA, which differs at residue 5, so this is likely a read error; the protein given here is translated from the DNA itself. The chain couples TRAV29/DV5 to TRDJ1, with 12 bases lining up with TRDD3. Germline V gene data show CDR1 as NSMFDY and CDR2 as ISSIKDK. J was trimmed by 3 bases and V by 0 bases; bases with no gene match: 24. CDR3 length: 22 amino acids. CDR3 sequence reads: CAASGGTLLNIWGIRLADKLIF. In DNA, the CDR3 is TGTGCAGCAAGCGGAGGAACCCTTCTGAATATCTGGGGGATACGTTTAGCCGATAAACTCATCTTT.

This clone was detected only a few times. The protein in TCRdb stems from a much larger clone and differs at residue 16 from this DNA's translation, likely a read error; here the protein is translated from the DNA. This sequence joins TRDV1 and TRDJ1; D is undetermined. CDR1 and CDR2 from the germline V gene are TSWWSYY and QGS. The CDR3 is made up of 23 amino acids. The CDR3 DNA is TGTGCTCTTGGGGAAGACCCGTCCCCTCTCTATAAGTCATTCTCCACGTACACCGATGAACTCATCTTT. It yields the protein CALGEDPSPLYKSFSTYTDELIF.

This clone came up a few times. A single base is all that separates this from a far larger clone, so a read error is likely. The same CDR3 is also encoded by other DNA sequences in this sample. The chain is built from TRDV1 and TRDJ1; a possible D gene is TRDD3 (5 bases). Germline values: CDR1 TSWWSYY, CDR2 QGS. The CDR3 sequence is 21 residues long. CDR3 sequence: CALGEATFRGVWRGQSDKLIF. The DNA for the CDR3 is TGTGCTCTAGGGGAAGCTACGTTTAGAGGGGTTTGGAGGGGCCAAAGCGATAAACTCATCTTT.

Remarks on this clone: The amino acid sequence in TCRdb belongs to a much larger clone and departs from this DNA's translation at residue 7, likely a sequencing read error; the sequence shown is translated from the DNA. J is TRDJ1 and V is TRDV1, with D possibly called TRDD2 or TRDD3 (5 bases each). Germline V gene data show CDR1 as TSWWSYY and CDR2 as QGS. Deletions cut 3 bases from V and 0 bases from J, with 29 bases between. The CDR3 extends over 21 amino acids. CDR3 in amino acids: CALGDPRDSSILDLYTDKLIF. CDR3 nucleotide sequence: TGTGCTCTTGGGGACCCTAGAGATTCCTCCATACTGGACCTATACACCGATAAACTCATCTTT.